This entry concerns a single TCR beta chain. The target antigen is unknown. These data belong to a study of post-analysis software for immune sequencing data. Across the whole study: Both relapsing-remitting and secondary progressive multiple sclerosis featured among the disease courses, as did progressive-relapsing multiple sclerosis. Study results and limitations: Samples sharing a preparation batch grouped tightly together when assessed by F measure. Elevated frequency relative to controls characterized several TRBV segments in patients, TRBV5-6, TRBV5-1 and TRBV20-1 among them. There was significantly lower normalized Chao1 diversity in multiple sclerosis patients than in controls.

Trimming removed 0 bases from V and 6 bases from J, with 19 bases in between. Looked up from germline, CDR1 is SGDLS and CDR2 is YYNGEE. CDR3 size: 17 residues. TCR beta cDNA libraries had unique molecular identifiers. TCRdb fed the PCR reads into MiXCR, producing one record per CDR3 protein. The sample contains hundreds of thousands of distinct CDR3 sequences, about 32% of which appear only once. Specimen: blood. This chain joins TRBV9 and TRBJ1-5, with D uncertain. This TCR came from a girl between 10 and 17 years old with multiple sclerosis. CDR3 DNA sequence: TGTGCCAGCAGCGTAGCTCCCAGGCAGGAGGCGGGTCAGCCCCAGCATTTT. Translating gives CASSVAPRQEAGQPQHF.